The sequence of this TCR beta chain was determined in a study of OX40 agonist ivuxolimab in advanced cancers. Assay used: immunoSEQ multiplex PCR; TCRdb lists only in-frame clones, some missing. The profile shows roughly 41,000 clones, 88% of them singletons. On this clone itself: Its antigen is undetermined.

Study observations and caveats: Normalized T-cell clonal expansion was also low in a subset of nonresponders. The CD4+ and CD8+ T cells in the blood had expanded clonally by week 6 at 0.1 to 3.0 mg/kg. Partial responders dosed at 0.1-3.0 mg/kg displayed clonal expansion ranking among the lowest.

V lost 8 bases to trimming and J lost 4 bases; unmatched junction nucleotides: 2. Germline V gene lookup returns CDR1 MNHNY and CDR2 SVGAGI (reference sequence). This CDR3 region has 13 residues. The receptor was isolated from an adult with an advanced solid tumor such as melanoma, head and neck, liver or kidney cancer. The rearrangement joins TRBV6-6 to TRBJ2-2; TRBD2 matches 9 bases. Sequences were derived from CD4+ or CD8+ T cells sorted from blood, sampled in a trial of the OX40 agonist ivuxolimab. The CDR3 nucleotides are TGTGCCAGCTCGACTAGCGGCACCGGGGAGCTGTTTTTT. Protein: CASSTSGTGELFF.